This is a list of T cell receptor beta chains from one sample in a study of T cells in Graves' hyperthyroidism and ophthalmopathy. TCRdb redid the calling of the multiplex PCR reads with MiXCR, one entry per CDR3 protein. The data contain roughly 500,000 distinct CDR3 sequences, 40% to 55% of them singletons. The sequenced material came from peripheral blood or thyroid tissue (not recorded which). These receptors were collected from an adult woman with Graves' disease, either hyperthyroidism or ophthalmopathy (not recorded which). Both conserved end residues are part of each CDR3. D genes are given only for firm matches. The size entry is marked missing in some rows and otherwise reads once, few, many or a size class.

J,size,V,D,CDR3,DNA
TRBJ2-2,.,TRBV24-1,.,CATSDRNRFPNTGELFF,TGTGCCACCAGTGACAGAAACAGGTTCCCGAACACCGGGGAGCTGTTTTTT
TRBJ1-2,.,TRBV7-2,.,CASSLGPGTGNHGGYTF,TGTGCCAGCAGCTTAGGGCCGGGGACGGGCAATCATGGTGGCTACACCTTC
TRBJ2-5,.,TRBV13,TRBD1,CASSLGSAPRDRGQETQYF,TGTGCCAGCAGCTTAGGCAGTGCTCCTCGGGACAGGGGGCAAGAGACCCAGTACTTC
TRBJ1-4,.,TRBV24-1,.,CATSGRGWTDEKLFF,TGTGCCACCAGTGGGCGAGGGTGGACGGATGAAAAACTGTTTTTT
TRBJ1-2,few,TRBV5-4,.,CDSSFYICSAHAESRPLKRYGYTF,.
TRBJ2-7,many,TRBV11-2,.,CASSSRGTWGSYEQYF,TGTGCCAGCAGCTCTAGGGGAACATGGGGCTCCTACGAGCAGTACTTC
TRBJ2-7,.,TRBV7-8,.,CASSKGRSYEQYF,TGTGCCAGCAGCAAAGGCCGATCCTACGAGCAGTACTTC
TRBJ1-1,.,TRBV7-2,.,CASSLEGAYNTEAFF,TGTGCCAGCAGCTTAGAAGGGGCGTATAACACTGAAGCTTTCTTT
TRBJ2-3,few,TRBV7-8,.,CASSLAQRVLTDTQYF,TGTGCCAGCAGCTTAGCCCAGCGGGTCCTCACAGATACGCAGTATTTT
TRBJ1-1,many,TRBV19,.,CASRQYMNTEAFF,TGTGCCAGTAGACAGTACATGAACACTGAAGCTTTCTTT
TRBJ2-7,.,TRBV7-2,.,CASSPRQWSYEQYF,TGTGCCAGCAGCCCCAGACAGTGGTCCTACGAGCAGTACTTC
TRBJ2-7,many,TRBV20-1,TRBD2,CSARTPREGGEQYF,TGCAGTGCTAGAACACCCCGCGAGGGAGGGGAGCAGTACTTC
TRBJ2-7,many,TRBV6-5,.,CASTPPTPPYEQYF,TGTGCCAGCACCCCACCGACTCCACCCTACGAGCAGTACTTC
TRBJ1-6,few,TRBV7-2,.,CASSLRGRTNSPLHF,TGTGCCAGCAGCTTAAGGGGCAGGACGAATTCACCCCTCCACTTT
TRBJ1-1,many,TRBV12-3/TRBV12-4,TRBD1,CASTFRQGWTEAFF,TGTGCCAGCACCTTCCGACAGGGTTGGACTGAAGCTTTCTTT
TRBJ1-1,few,TRBV28,TRBD1,CASGTGVKTTEAFF,TGTGCCAGCGGAACAGGGGTAAAGACAACTGAAGCTTTCTTT
TRBJ1-4,few,TRBV24-1,.,CATRTRGGSEKLFF,TGTGCCACCCGAACCAGGGGCGGTAGTGAAAAACTGTTTTTT
TRBJ2-7,.,TRBV3-1,TRBD2,CASSERSSGPRDEQYF,TGTGCCAGCAGCGAACGGTCTAGCGGGCCCCGGGACGAGCAGTACTTC
TRBJ2-2,once,TRBV7-6,TRBD2,CASSFPPQSWGGTGELFF,TGTGCCAGCAGCTTTCCACCTCAAAGTTGGGGGGGAACCGGGGAGCTGTTTTTT
TRBJ1-5,.,TRBV6-5,.,CASSESAAQPQHF,TGTGCCAGCAGTGAATCTGCAGCTCAGCCCCAGCATTTT
TRBJ1-2,many,TRBV6-1,.,CASSEGMGPYGYTF,TGTGCCAGCAGTGAAGGGATGGGACCCTATGGCTACACCTTC
TRBJ1-2,many,TRBV20-1,.,CSARSDFNYGYTF,TGCAGTGCTAGATCGGATTTTAACTATGGCTACACCTTC
TRBJ1-2,many,TRBV7-9,.,CASSLGDYGYTF,TGTGCCAGCAGCTTAGGGGACTATGGCTACACCTTC
TRBJ1-1,.,TRBV19,.,CASSPRGRGTEAFF,TGTGCCAGTAGCCCAAGAGGGAGAGGTACTGAAGCTTTCTTT
TRBJ1-1,.,TRBV7-7,.,CASTTRAGPFF,TGTGCCAGCACTACCCGGGCCGGACCTTTTTTT
TRBJ1-5,.,TRBV20-1,.,CSARDHRGNQPQHF,TGCAGTGCTAGAGATCATAGGGGGAATCAGCCCCAGCATTTT
TRBJ1-2,.,TRBV6-5,.,CASKGDGMHGYTF,TGTGCCAGCAAGGGGGACGGAATGCATGGCTACACCTTC
TRBJ2-2,many,TRBV11-2,TRBD2,CASSYVAGTGELFF,TGTGCCAGCAGCTATGTAGCGGGCACCGGGGAGCTGTTTTTT
TRBJ1-1,.,TRBV5-6,.,CASSLGNQAEAFF,TGTGCCAGCAGCTTGGGCAACCAAGCTGAAGCTTTCTTT
TRBJ2-7,many,TRBV9,TRBD1,CASSVAGQGFDEQYF,TGTGCCAGCAGCGTAGCCGGACAGGGGTTCGACGAGCAGTACTTC
TRBJ1-2,.,TRBV28,.,CASSFTRPSNYGYTF,TGTGCCAGCAGTTTTACCCGACCTTCTAACTATGGCTACACCTTC
TRBJ1-2,.,TRBV7-2,.,CASSSGLAAGQRFLYGYTF,TGTGCCAGCAGCTCGGGACTAGCGGCAGGGCAAAGGTTCCTATATGGCTACACCTTC
TRBJ2-7,many,TRBV11-2,.,CASSLAGSEYEQYF,TGTGCCAGCAGCTTAGCCGGGAGCGAATACGAGCAGTACTTC
TRBJ1-1,.,TRBV15,TRBD1,CATSSLAGGGSEAFF,TGTGCCACCAGCAGCTTGGCAGGGGGCGGGTCTGAAGCTTTCTTT
TRBJ1-5,many,TRBV6-1,.,CASSEDPGIQPQHF,TGTGCCAGCAGTGAAGATCCGGGGATTCAGCCCCAGCATTTT
TRBJ2-7,many,TRBV12-3/TRBV12-4,.,CASSLRSGSGVDWYF,TGTGCCAGCAGTTTAAGGTCCGGGTCGGGAGTCGATTGGTACTTC